This T cell receptor (beta chain) was sequenced for a study of shared clonotypes between healthy human individuals. CD45RO negativity and positive selection for CCR7 defined naive CD8 cells, a population that excluded terminally differentiated effector memory CD45RA+ cells. There were no recent acute infections or vaccinations among the donors, who were healthy HIV-negative adults. Details on this clone: The antigen is undetermined.

Profiled with immunoSEQ multiplex PCR; TCRdb holds only in-frame clones, not every one. The profile covers hundreds of thousands of clones, with 95% to 97% appearing a single time and roughly 0.1% taken by the ten largest. Points from the study as a whole: The study drew on few donors, limiting represented genetic and exposure-history diversity.

This sequence originates from a woman in her twenties or thirties in good health. Material for sequencing was naive CD8+ T cells sorted from blood.

The CDR3 DNA follows: TGTGCCAGCAGCCCAATCTCGGGGACTAACGGCGAGCAGTACTTC. Its translation is CASSPISGTNGEQYF. The J gene is TRBJ2-5, the V gene TRBV28; 7 bases are shared with TRBD2. The DNA matches TRBJ2-7 better at its end, which makes the J call doubtful. The CDR3 sequence is 15 residues long. CDR1 is MDHEN and CDR2 is SYDVKM in the germline V gene.